Listed below are T cell receptor beta chains from one sample, sequenced in a study of human T cells and chemical hapten exposure. TCRdb passed the RACE reads through MiXCR, listing each CDR3 protein once. This sample has 150,000 to 200,000 distinct CDR3 sequences; under 30% occur once, and the top ten carry around 2.5%. Specimen: whole blood, collected in connection with sensitization to the hapten diphenylcyclopropenone (DPC). Source of these receptors: a middle-aged woman with alopecia areata. Some clones in this sample may be carry-over from other donors' samples. Each CDR3 is given with its conserved first and last residue. The D gene is left open where the match is weak. The size entry is marked missing in some rows and otherwise reads once, few, many or a size class.

D	size	J	V	DNA	CDR3
NA	NA	TRBJ2-2	TRBV7-2	TGTGCCAGCAGCCCGTACTTTAGCACCGGGGAGCTGTTTTTT	CASSPYFSTGELFF
TRBD1	NA	TRBJ1-6	TRBV4-2	TGTGCCAGCAGCCCAGCGGGACAGGGGGCGTGGAATTCACCCCTCCACTTT	CASSPAGQGAWNSPLHF
TRBD2	few	TRBJ2-1	TRBV28	TGTGCCAGCACCGAAGCGGGACGGGTCTACAATGAGCAGTTCTTC	CASTEAGRVYNEQFF
NA	many	TRBJ1-1	TRBV4-3	TGCGCCAGCAGCCAAGATAGGAGGACAGCTTTCTTT	CASSQDRRTAFF
TRBD1	few	TRBJ2-6	TRBV6-2/TRBV6-3	TGTGCCAGCAGCTACAGGGGCTCTGGGGCCAACGTCCTGACTTTC	CASSYRGSGANVLTF
TRBD1	NA	TRBJ2-7	TRBV4-2	TGTGCCAGCAGCCCCCAGGGGGCGAACGAGCAGTACTTC	CASSPQGANEQYF
NA	few	TRBJ2-1	TRBV6-4	TGTGCCAGCGGGGGTAGTCGCCCTGATGAGCAGTTCTTC	CASGGSRPDEQFF
NA	NA	TRBJ2-2	TRBV29-1	TGCAGCGTTGAACCCGCAGGGGGGGCCGGGGAGCTGTTTTTT	CSVEPAGGAGELFF
NA	NA	TRBJ2-3	TRBV10-3	TGTGCCATCAGTGATGGCGGAGGCACAGATACGCAGTATTTT	CAISDGGGTDTQYF
NA	NA	TRBJ1-1	TRBV7-9	TGTGCCGGTAATGGAGGGAGCACTGAAGCTTTCTTT	CAGNGGSTEAFF
NA	NA	TRBJ2-1	TRBV7-2	TGTGCCAGCAGCTTCTCCGGCCGTGAGCAGTTCTTC	CASSFSGREQFF
NA	NA	TRBJ1-2	TRBV18	TGTGCCAGCTCACCTGAGTCCTATGGCTACACCTTC	CASSPESYGYTF
NA	few	TRBJ2-2	TRBV10-3	TGTGCCATCACCACGACACCGAACACCGGGGAGCTGTTTTTT	CAITTTPNTGELFF
NA	few	TRBJ2-5	TRBV28	TGTGCCAGCAGCGGGACCAAGTGGACCCAGTACTTC	CASSGTKWTQYF
NA	NA	TRBJ2-7	TRBV28	TGTGCCAGCAGATTTACCCCAGCTAGCGCCCCCTCCTACGAGCAGTACTTC	CASRFTPASAPSYEQYF
NA	NA	TRBJ1-4	TRBV18	TGTGCCAGCTCACCGAGGACGAGGGGCCAAGAAAAACTGTTTTTT	CASSPRTRGQEKLFF
NA	NA	TRBJ2-2	TRBV6-1	TGTGCCAGCAGTGAACGTCCCAAGGAGGAGCTGTTTTTT	CASSERPKEELFF
TRBD2	many	TRBJ2-3	TRBV6-4	TGTGCCAGCAGTGACTCAGCTAGCGGGGGCACAGATACGCAGTATTTT	CASSDSASGGTDTQYF
NA	NA	TRBJ1-2	TRBV21-1	TGTGCCAGCAGCGTACACCCCAGGGGGTCAAACTATGGCTACACCTTC	CASSVHPRGSNYGYTF
NA	few	TRBJ1-3	TRBV6-5	TGTGCCAGCAGTTACTCGCGGGTCGTCGGAAACACCATATATTTT	CASSYSRVVGNTIYF
NA	few	TRBJ2-1	TRBV24-1	TGTGCCACCAGTGATGGCCTTAGCTCCTACAATGAGCAGTTCTTC	CATSDGLSSYNEQFF
TRBD1	NA	TRBJ2-7	TRBV7-9	TGTGCCAGCAGCCCGGAGGGGACAGGGTGGGACTACGAGCAGTACTTC	CASSPEGTGWDYEQYF
TRBD1	NA	TRBJ1-2	TRBV29-1	TGCAGCGTTCGACCCCGGACAGGGGGGCCTAACTATGGCTACACCTTC	CSVRPRTGGPNYGYTF
TRBD1	few	TRBJ1-1	TRBV20-1	TGCAGTGCTCAGGAGATGGGACAGGGGGCAAGGGGCACTGAAGCTTTCTTT	CSAQEMGQGARGTEAFF
TRBD1	few	TRBJ2-7	TRBV20-1	TGCAGTGCGGGACAGGGGTATGACCACGAGCAGTACTTC	CSAGQGYDHEQYF
NA	NA	TRBJ1-4	TRBV7-9	TGTGCCAGCAGCTTAGAAGGGGGGCCTGAAAAACTGTTTTTT	CASSLEGGPEKLFF
TRBD2	NA	TRBJ2-3	TRBV7-9	TGTGCCAGCAGCTCTACCGGGACTAGCGGCACAGATACGCAGTATTTT	CASSSTGTSGTDTQYF
NA	NA	TRBJ2-2	TRBV5-1	TGCGCCAGCAGCGTTGTCACCGGGGAGCTGTTTTTT	CASSVVTGELFF
NA	many	TRBJ2-3	TRBV27	TGTGCCAGCAGTTTTAGTGGACCTAGCACAGATACGCAGTATTTT	CASSFSGPSTDTQYF
NA	few	TRBJ2-7	TRBV29-1	TGCAGCGTTGCGGGGGCGCCCTCCTACGAGCAGTACTTC	CSVAGAPSYEQYF
NA	NA	TRBJ2-6	TRBV7-8	TGTGCCAGCAGCTTACTCGGGATGCATGGGGCCAACGTCCTGACTTTC	CASSLLGMHGANVLTF
NA	NA	TRBJ1-1	TRBV9	TGTGCCAGCAGTCTAGACCCACTGGCGAACACTGAAGCTTTCTTT	CASSLDPLANTEAFF
NA	NA	TRBJ1-6	TRBV28	TGTGCCAGCAGTTTAGCCAGGATAAATTCACCCCTCCACTTT	CASSLARINSPLHF
NA	few	TRBJ2-6	TRBV6-1	TGTGCCAGCAGTGAAGGCTGGGGTATGGGTGGGGCCAACGTCCTGACTTTC	CASSEGWGMGGANVLTF